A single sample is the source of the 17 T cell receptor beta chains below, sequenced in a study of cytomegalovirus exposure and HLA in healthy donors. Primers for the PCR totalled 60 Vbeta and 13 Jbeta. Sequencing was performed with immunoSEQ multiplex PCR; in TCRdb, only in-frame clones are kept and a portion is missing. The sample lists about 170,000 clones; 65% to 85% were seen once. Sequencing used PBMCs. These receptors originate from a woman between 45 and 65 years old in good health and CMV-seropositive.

CDR3: CASSPRLAGGMDEQFF. CDR3 sequence (DNA): TGTGCCAGCAGTCCCCGGCTAGCGGGAGGGATGGATGAGCAGTTCTTC. J is TRBJ2-1 and V is TRBV7-3; 12 bases match TRBD2. Germline V lookup: CDR1 SGHTA, CDR2 FQGTGA. V shed 6 bases and J 8 bases; nucleotides not matched to a gene: 11. The CDR3 has 16 amino acids.

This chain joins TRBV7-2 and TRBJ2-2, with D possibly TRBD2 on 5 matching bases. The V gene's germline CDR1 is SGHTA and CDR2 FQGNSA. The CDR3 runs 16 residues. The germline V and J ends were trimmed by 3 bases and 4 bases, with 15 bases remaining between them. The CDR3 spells CASSFSVGLFTGELFF. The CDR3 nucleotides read TGTGCCAGCAGCTTTAGTGTCGGACTCTTCACCGGGGAGCTGTTTTTT.

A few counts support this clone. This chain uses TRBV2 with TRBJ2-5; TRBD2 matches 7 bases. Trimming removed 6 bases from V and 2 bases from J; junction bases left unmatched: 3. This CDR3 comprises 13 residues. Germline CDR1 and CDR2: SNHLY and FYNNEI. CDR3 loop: CASRGEGQETQYF. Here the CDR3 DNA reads TGTGCCAGCAGGGGGGAGGGGCAAGAGACCCAGTACTTC.

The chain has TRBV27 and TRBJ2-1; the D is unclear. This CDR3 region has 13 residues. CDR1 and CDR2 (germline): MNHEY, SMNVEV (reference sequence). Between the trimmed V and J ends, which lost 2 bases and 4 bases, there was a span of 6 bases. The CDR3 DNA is TGTGCCAGCAGTTTACGACTGTACAATGAGCAGTTCTTC. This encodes CASSLRLYNEQFF.

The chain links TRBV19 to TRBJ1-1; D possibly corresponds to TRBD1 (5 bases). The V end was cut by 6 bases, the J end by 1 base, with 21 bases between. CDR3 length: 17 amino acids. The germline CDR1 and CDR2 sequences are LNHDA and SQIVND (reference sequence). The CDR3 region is CASSSIRAREANTEAFF. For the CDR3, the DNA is TGTGCCAGTAGCTCAATCCGGGCCAGGGAGGCGAACACTGAAGCTTTCTTT.

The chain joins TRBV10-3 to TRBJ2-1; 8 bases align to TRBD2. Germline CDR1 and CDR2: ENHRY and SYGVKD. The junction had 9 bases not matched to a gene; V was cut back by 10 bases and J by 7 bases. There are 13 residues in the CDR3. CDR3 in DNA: TGTGCCACCGACCCGGGGGGGAGAAATGAGCAGTTCTTC. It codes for CATDPGGRNEQFF.

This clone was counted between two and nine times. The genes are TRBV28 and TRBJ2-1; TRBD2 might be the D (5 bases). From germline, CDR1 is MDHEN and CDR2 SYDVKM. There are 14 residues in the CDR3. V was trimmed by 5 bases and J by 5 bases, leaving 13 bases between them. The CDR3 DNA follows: TGTGCCAGCAGTCGCCCCGCTAGCAACAATGAGCAGTTCTTC. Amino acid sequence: CASSRPASNNEQFF.

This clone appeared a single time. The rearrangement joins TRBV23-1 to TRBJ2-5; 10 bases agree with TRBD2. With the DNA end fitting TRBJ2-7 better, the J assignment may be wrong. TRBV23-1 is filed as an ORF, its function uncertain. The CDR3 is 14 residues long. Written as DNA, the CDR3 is TGCGCCAGCAGTCACACTAGCGGGGCCTACGAGCAGTACTTC. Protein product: CASSHTSGAYEQYF.

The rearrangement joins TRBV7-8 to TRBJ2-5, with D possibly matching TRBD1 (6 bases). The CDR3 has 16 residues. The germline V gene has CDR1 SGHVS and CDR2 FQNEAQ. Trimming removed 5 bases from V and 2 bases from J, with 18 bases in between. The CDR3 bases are TGTGCCAGCAGCCGATCCGAGACAGGCTCACAAGAGACCCAGTACTTC. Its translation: CASSRSETGSQETQYF.

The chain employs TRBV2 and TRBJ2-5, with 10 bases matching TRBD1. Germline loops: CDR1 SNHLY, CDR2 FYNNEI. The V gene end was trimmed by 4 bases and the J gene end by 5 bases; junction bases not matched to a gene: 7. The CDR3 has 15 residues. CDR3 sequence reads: CASSAWTGGWETQYF. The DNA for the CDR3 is TGTGCCAGCAGTGCCTGGACAGGGGGGTGGGAGACCCAGTACTTC.

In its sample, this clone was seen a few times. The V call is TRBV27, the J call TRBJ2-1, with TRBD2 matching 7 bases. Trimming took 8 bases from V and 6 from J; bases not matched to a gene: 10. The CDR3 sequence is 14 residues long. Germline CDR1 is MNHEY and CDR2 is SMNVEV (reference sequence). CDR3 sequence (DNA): TGTGCCAGCGGAAGGGACTACCATGGCAATGAGCAGTTCTTC. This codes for CASGRDYHGNEQFF.

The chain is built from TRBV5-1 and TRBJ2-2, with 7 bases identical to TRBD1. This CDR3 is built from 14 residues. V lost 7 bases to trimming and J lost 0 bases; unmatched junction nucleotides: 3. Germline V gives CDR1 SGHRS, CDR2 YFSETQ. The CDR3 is CASQDRSNTGELFF. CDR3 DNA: TGCGCCAGCCAGGACAGGTCGAACACCGGGGAGCTGTTTTTT.

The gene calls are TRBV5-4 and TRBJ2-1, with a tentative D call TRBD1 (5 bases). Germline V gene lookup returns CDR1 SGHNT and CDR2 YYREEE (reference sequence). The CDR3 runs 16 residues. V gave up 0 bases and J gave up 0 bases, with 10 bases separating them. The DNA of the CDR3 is TGTGCCAGCAGCTTGGGTGGGGCGAACTCCTACAATGAGCAGTTCTTC. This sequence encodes CASSLGGANSYNEQFF.

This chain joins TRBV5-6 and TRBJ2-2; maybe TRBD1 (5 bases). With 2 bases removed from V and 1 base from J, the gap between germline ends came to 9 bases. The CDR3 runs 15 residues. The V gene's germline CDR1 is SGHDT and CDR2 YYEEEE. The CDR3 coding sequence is TGTGCCAGCAGCTTATATGACAGGAACACCGGGGAGCTGTTTTTT. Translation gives CASSLYDRNTGELFF.

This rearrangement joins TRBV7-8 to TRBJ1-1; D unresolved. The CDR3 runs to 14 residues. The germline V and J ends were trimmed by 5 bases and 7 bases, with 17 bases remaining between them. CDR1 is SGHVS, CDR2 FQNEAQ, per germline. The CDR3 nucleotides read TGTGCCAGCAGCAAAACCCCTTTTGAGGTTGAAGCTTTCTTT. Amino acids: CASSKTPFEVEAFF.

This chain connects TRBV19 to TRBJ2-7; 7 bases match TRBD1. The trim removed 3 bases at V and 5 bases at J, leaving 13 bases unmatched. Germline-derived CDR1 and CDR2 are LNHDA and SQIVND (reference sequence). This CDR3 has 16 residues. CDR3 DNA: TGTGCCAGTAGTATTCAGTCAGGGCAGGGGGTCCACGAGCAGTACTTC. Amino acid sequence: CASSIQSGQGVHEQYF.

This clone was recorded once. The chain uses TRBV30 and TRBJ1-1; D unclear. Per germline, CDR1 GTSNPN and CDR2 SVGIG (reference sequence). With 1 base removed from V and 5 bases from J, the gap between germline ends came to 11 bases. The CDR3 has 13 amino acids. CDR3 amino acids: CAWSAGEYTEAFF. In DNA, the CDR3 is TGTGCCTGGAGTGCCGGGGAATATACTGAAGCTTTCTTT.